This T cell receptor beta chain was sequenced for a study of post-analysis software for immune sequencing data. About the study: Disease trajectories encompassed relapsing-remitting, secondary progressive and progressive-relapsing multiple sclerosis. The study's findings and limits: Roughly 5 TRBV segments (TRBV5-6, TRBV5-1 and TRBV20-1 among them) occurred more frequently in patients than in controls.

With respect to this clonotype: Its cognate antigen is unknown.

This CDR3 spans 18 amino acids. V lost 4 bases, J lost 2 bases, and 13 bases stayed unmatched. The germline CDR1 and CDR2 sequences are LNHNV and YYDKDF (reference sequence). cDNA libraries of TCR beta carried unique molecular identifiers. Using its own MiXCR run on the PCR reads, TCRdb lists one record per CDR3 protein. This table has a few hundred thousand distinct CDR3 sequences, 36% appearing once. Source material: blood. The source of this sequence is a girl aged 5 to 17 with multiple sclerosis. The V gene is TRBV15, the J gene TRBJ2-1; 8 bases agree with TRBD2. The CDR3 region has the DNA TGTGCCACCAGCACCACCATAGCGCGGGGGGCGCCCTACAATGAGCAGTTCTTC. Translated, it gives CATSTTIARGAPYNEQFF.